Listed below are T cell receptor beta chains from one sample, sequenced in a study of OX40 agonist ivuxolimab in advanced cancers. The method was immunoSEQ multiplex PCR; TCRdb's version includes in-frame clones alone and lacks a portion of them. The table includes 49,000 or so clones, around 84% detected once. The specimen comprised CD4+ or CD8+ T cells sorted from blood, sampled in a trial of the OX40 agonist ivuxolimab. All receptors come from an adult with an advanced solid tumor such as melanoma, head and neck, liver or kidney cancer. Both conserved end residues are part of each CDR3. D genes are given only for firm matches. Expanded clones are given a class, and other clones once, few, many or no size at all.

TGTGCCATCAGTGAGGTGGGGGGCCAGCCCCAGCATTTT CAISEVGGQPQHF TRBV10-3 - TRBJ1-5 13 -
TGTGCCAGCCTCGACGGATACAATGAGCAGTTCTTC CASLDGYNEQFF TRBV28 - TRBJ2-1 12 -
TGCGCCAGCAGCTTTGGGGGCGATAGCTCTGGAAACACCATATATTTT CASSFGGDSSGNTIYF TRBV5-1 - TRBJ1-3 16 few
TGTGCCATAGCAGGGGATGGGGCCAACGTCCTGACTTTC CAIAGDGANVLTF TRBV10-3 - TRBJ2-6 13 -
TGTGCCAGCAGCTTAGGCTTGAACACTGAAGCTTTCTTT CASSLGLNTEAFF TRBV11-2 - TRBJ1-1 13 -
TGTGCCACCTCGGTAGGCCAGTACTTC CATSVGQYF TRBV19 - TRBJ2-5 9 -
TGTGCCAGCAGTTTAGGGGACAGGGGTAGGGCTGGGGCCAACGTCCTGACTTTC CASSLGDRGRAGANVLTF TRBV27 TRBD1 TRBJ2-6 18 -
TGTGCCAGCAGTTACTCCCAGGGAAATGAGCAGTTCTTC CASSYSQGNEQFF TRBV6-5 - TRBJ2-1 13 once
TGCAGCATCCTCGAGCGGGGGGACTACAATGAGCAGTTCTTC CSILERGDYNEQFF TRBV29-1 TRBD2 TRBJ2-1 14 -
TGTGCCAGCAGTCCCCGACAGGGGGGTGGGTATGGCTACACCTTC CASSPRQGGGYGYTF TRBV6-5 TRBD1 TRBJ1-2 15 -
TGTGCCAGCAGCTTAGAGGGATCGGGCGGGGAGCTGTTTTTT CASSLEGSGGELFF TRBV11-2 - TRBJ2-2 14 -
TGTGCCACAGTGGGGCTGGTGAACACTGAAGCTTTCTTT CATVGLVNTEAFF TRBV6-6 - TRBJ1-1 13 once
TGTGCCAGCAGGACAACTGAGTCCCCACCAGGGGAGCAGTACTTC CASRTTESPPGEQYF TRBV25-1 - TRBJ2-7 15 -
TGTGCCAGCAGCATATGGCAGGGGCCCTACGAGCAGTACTTC CASSIWQGPYEQYF TRBV6-1 - TRBJ2-7 14 -
TGTGCCACCACGGCCCTAGCGGCACAAGAGACCCAGTACTTC CATTALAAQETQYF TRBV7-8 TRBD2 TRBJ2-5 14 -
TGTGCCAGCAGTGATGGCAATAGCGGGAGGGACACAGATACGCAGTATTTT CASSDGNSGRDTDTQYF TRBV6-1 TRBD2 TRBJ2-3 17 -
TGTGCTAGTGGTTCGCTGGAGTCTTGGGGAAACTATGGCTACACCTTC CASGSLESWGNYGYTF TRBV12-5 - TRBJ1-2 16 -
TGCGCCAGCGGACGCCGTGATACAGGGCAGGGGGTCTACGAGCAGTACTTC CASGRRDTGQGVYEQYF TRBV23-1 TRBD1 TRBJ2-7 17 -
TGCGCCAGCAGCTCCGCGGGAGGTCTCTACGAGCAGTACTTC CASSSAGGLYEQYF TRBV5-1 TRBD2 TRBJ2-7 14 -
TGCGCCAGCAGCCGTACTAGTGGATCTGGGGCCAACGTCCTGACTTTC CASSRTSGSGANVLTF TRBV5-1 - TRBJ2-6 16 -
TGTGCCAGCAGTGACAGGGTAAGAGGGCAGCCCCAGCATTTT CASSDRVRGQPQHF TRBV27 TRBD1 TRBJ1-5 14 large
TGTGCCAGCACCGAAAGGCCCAGCTTCAATGAGCAGTTCTTC CASTERPSFNEQFF TRBV6-1 - TRBJ2-1 14 once
TGTGCCAGCAATCCTAGCGGGGGGCCCCTATCGGAGCAGTACTTC CASNPSGGPLSEQYF TRBV9 TRBD2 TRBJ2-7 15 -
TGTGCCATCAGTGAGGGGGGGGACCAAGAGACCCAGTACTTC CAISEGGDQETQYF TRBV10-3 TRBD2 TRBJ2-5 14 few
TGTGCCAGTAGTATTCAGGTAGCACCGGGCTACAATGAGCAGTTCTTC CASSIQVAPGYNEQFF TRBV19 - TRBJ2-1 16 once
TGTGCCAGCAGCAAAAAATACGAGCAGTACTTC CASSKKYEQYF TRBV2 - TRBJ2-7 11 -
TGTGCCAGCAGTCAGACGGATGCCCAAGAGACCCAGTACTTC CASSQTDAQETQYF TRBV6-1 - TRBJ2-5 14 -
TGTGCCACCAGCAGAGGAGGGACAACTTACAATGAGCAGTTCTTC CATSRGGTTYNEQFF TRBV15 - TRBJ2-1 15 -
TGTGCCATCAGTGAGGGGAGGGCCGATGGCTACACCTTC CAISEGRADGYTF TRBV10-3 - TRBJ1-2 13 -
TGTGCCAGCAGCTGGAGGGGGGCGAACACCGGGGAGCTGTTTTTT CASSWRGANTGELFF TRBV5-6 - TRBJ2-2 15 -
TGTGCCAGCAGCTTGTTGAGGGGTCACGAGCAGTACTTC CASSLLRGHEQYF TRBV5-6 - TRBJ2-7 13 -
TGTGCCAGCACTTCCCCCGGGGAGCTGTTTTTT CASTSPGELFF TRBV6-5 - TRBJ2-2 11 once
TGTGCCAGCATTGAGCGGGAGGGACGAGATACGCAGTATTTT CASIEREGRDTQYF TRBV6-6 TRBD2 TRBJ2-3 14 few
TGTGCCAGCAGTTCCCCAACTGGGGGAGGATACGAGCAGTACTTC CASSSPTGGGYEQYF TRBV28 - TRBJ2-7 15 -
TGCGCCAGCAGCTCGGGACAGGGGGTGTGGAAAGCTTTCTTT CASSSGQGVWKAFF TRBV5-1 TRBD1 TRBJ1-1 14 few
TGTGCCAGTAGTATTAGGGCTAGCGGGATCACCGGGGAGCTGTTTTTT CASSIRASGITGELFF TRBV19 TRBD2 TRBJ2-2 16 once
TGTGCCAGCAGCTTGCCCGGCTCCCATCTCTATGGCTACACCTTC CASSLPGSHLYGYTF TRBV7-2 - TRBJ1-2 15 -
TGCGCCAGCAGCCAGGGGCAGGGTCCCTGGGAGCAGTACTTC CASSQGQGPWEQYF TRBV5-4 - TRBJ2-7 14 -
TGTGCCTCAAATCGGGAATTACAGTCACCCCTCCACTTT CASNRELQSPLHF TRBV19 - TRBJ1-6 13 once
TGTGCCAGCAGTGCCGGGACAGGGACGCAAGAGACCCAGTACTTC CASSAGTGTQETQYF TRBV2 TRBD1 TRBJ2-5 15 -
TGCGCCAGTCGACAGGGGAAGAACACTGAAGCTTTCTTT CASRQGKNTEAFF TRBV5-1 TRBD1 TRBJ1-1 13 -